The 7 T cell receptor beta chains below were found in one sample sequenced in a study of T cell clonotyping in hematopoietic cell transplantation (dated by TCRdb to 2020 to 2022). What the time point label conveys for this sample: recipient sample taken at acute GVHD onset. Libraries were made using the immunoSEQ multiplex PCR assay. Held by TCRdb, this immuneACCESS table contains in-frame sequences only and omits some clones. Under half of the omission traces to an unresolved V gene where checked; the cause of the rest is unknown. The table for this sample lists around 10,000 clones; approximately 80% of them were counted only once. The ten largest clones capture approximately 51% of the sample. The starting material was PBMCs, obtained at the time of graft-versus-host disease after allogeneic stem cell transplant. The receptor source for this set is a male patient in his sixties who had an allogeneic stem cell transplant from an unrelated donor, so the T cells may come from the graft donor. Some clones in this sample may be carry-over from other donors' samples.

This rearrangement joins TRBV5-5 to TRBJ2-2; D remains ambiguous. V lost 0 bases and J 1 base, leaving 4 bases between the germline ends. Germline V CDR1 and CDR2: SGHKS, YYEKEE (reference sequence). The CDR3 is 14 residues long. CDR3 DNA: TGTGCCAGCAGCTTGGTTGGGAACACCGGGGAGCTGTTTTTT. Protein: CASSLVGNTGELFF.

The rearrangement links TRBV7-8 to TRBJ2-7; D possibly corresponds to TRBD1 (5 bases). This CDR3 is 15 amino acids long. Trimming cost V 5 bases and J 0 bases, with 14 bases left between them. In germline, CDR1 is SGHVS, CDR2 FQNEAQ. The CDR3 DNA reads TGTGCCAGCAGCATCGCAGGGTTTAGCTCCTACGAGCAGTACTTC. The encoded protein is CASSIAGFSSYEQYF.

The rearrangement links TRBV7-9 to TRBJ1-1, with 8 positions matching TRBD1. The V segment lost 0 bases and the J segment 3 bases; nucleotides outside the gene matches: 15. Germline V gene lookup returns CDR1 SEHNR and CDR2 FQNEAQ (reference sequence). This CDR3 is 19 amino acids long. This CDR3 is CASSLAWLSAGGADTEAFF. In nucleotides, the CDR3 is TGTGCCAGCAGCTTAGCTTGGTTATCGGCAGGGGGCGCGGACACTGAAGCTTTCTTT.

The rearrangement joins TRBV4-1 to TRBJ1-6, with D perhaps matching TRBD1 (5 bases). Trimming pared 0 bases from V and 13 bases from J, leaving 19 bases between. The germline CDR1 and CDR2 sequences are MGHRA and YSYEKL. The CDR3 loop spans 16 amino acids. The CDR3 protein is CASSQDGAPRNEPLHF. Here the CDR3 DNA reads TGCGCCAGCAGCCAAGATGGGGCCCCGCGGAATGAGCCCCTCCACTTT.

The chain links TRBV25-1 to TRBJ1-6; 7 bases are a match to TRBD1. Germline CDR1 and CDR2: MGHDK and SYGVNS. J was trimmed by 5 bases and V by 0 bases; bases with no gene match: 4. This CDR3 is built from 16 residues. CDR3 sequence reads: CASSEYGRGHNSPLHF. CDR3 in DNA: TGTGCCAGCAGTGAATATGGGAGGGGGCATAATTCACCCCTCCACTTT.

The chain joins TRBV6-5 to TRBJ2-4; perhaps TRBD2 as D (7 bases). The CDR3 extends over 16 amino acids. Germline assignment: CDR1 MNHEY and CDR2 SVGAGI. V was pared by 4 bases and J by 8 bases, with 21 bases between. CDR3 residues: CASSWRLAGASDIQYF. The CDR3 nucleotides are TGTGCCAGCAGTTGGCGACTGGCGGGGGCCAGCGACATTCAGTACTTC.

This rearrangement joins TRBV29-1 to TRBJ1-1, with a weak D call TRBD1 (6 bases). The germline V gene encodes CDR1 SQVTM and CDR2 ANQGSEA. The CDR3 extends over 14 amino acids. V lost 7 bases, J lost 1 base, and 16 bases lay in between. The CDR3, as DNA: TGCAGCGCGATTCCAGGGGTCCCGAACACTGAAGCTTTCTTT. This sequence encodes CSAIPGVPNTEAFF.